This T cell receptor beta chain stems from a study of blood T cell repertoires in COVID-19. Sequencing was performed with immunoSEQ multiplex PCR; in TCRdb, only in-frame clones are kept and a portion is missing. The profile shows 250,000 to 300,000 clones, 88% of them singletons. This CDR3 contains 14 residues. V shed 1 base, J shed 9 bases, and the junction held 8 bases outside the gene matches. CDR1 is LNHNV and CDR2 is YYDKDF in the germline V gene (reference sequence). The chain carries TRBV15 and TRBJ1-1; TRBD1 agrees at 7 bases. Sequenced: peripheral blood. The TCR sequence derives from a woman aged 70 to 79 with COVID-19, enrolled during active disease. The CDR3 reads CATSRAGTDKKAFF. The CDR3, as DNA: TGTGCCACCAGCAGAGCAGGGACAGACAAAAAAGCTTTCTTT.